This entry is about one T cell receptor beta chain. Its specificity is not known. One junction end disagrees with the germline gene, perhaps due to a read error. Primed by a sample-barcoded 5' primer and a J-beta primer mix, a second PCR proceeded for 7 to 11 cycles. With 12 random nucleotides, a template-switch adaptor tagged each individual cDNA molecule. TCRdb itself ran the 5' RACE reads through MiXCR, one entry per CDR3 protein. The repertoire has some 1,500,000 distinct CDR3 sequences, around 40% of them found once; the top ten carry approximately 4%. The entry originates in a study of blood T cells in healthy people across ages. Whole-study results and caveats: CMV infection status of these donors was not known.

Each sample used at least 7 million PBMCs. The specimen was blood. The receptor's source is a woman between 18 and 30 years old in good health.

The CDR3, as DNA: TGCGCCAGCAGCCCCGGCCAAACCTCCTACAATGAGCAGTACTTC. Translation gives CASSPGQTSYNEQYF. The gene calls are TRBV7-9 and TRBJ2-5; D is unresolved. CDR3 length equals 15 residues. Germline V lookup: CDR1 SEHNR, CDR2 FQNEAQ (reference sequence).